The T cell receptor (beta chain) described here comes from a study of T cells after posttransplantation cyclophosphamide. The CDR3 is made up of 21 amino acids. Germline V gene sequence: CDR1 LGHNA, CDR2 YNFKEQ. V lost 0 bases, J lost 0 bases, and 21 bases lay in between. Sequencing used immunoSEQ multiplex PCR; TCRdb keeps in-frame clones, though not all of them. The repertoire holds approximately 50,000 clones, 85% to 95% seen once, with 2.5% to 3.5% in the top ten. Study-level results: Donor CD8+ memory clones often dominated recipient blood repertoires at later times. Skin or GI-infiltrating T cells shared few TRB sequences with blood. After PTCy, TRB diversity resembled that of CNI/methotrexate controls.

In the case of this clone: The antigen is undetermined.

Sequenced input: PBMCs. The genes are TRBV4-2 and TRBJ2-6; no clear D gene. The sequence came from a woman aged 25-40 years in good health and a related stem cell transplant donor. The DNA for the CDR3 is TGTGCCAGCAGCCAAGAAACCCAAACCTCTTACTCCTTCTCTGGGGCCAACGTCCTGACTTTC. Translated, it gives CASSQETQTSYSFSGANVLTF.